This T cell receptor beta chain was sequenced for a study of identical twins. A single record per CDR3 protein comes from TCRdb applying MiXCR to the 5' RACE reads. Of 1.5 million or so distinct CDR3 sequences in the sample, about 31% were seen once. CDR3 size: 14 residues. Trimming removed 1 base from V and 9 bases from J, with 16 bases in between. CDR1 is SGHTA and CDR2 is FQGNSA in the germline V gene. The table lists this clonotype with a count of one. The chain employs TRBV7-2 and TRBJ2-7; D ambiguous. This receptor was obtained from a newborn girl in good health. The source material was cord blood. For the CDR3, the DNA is TGTGCCAGCAGCTTAGTTGGTTTCAAAATGGGGCAGTACTTC. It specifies CASSLVGFKMGQYF.